This T cell receptor (beta chain) was sequenced during a study of radiation and T cells in renal cell carcinoma. Turning to the study itself: Nephrectomy followed 15 Gy stereotactic body radiation by 4 weeks.

After removal of 3 bases from V and 6 bases from J, the junction contained 4 bases not matched to a gene. The CDR3 spans 13 residues. Looked up from germline, CDR1 is GTSNPN and CDR2 is SVGIG (reference sequence). The time point was: blood 2 weeks post-SBRT. The sample's treatment: 15 Gy SBRT to primary tumor, nephrectomy 4 weeks later. The repertoire was sequenced with immunoSEQ multiplex PCR; TCRdb's copy has only in-frame clones and lacks some. The sample records roughly 150,000 clones, about nine tenths being singletons. The genes are TRBV30 and TRBJ2-3; 9 nucleotides line up with TRBD2. Sequencing used blood, obtained from a patient whose treatment included radiotherapy and nephrectomy. The receptor comes from a woman in her forties or fifties with renal cell carcinoma. CDR3 protein: CAWRRGGHDTQYF. In DNA form, the CDR3 reads TGTGCCTGGAGGCGGGGGGGCCACGATACGCAGTATTTT.